This T cell receptor beta chain was recorded in a study of post-analysis software for immune sequencing data. This clonotype was counted only a few times. The antigen remains undetermined. Built from TCR beta cDNA, the libraries had unique molecular identifiers in them. Input amounts of about 0.95 to 11 million T cells were used. These gave approximately 500,000 cDNA molecules, so each molecule approximated one T cell. TCRdb re-called the PCR reads through MiXCR, storing one row per CDR3 protein. The repertoire includes about 770,000 distinct CDR3 sequences, roughly 46% of them detected once, and roughly 4.5% sits in the top ten. Findings of the study overall: Batch-mates among the samples co-clustered strongly by F measure.

Source material: blood. The sequence was collected from a girl aged 5 to 17 with multiple sclerosis.

The CDR3 protein is CSARDRDGYEQYF. Written as DNA, the CDR3 is TGCAGTGCTAGAGATCGGGACGGCTACGAGCAGTACTTC. The rearrangement links TRBV20-1 to TRBJ2-7; D could derive from TRBD1 or TRBD2 (5 bases each). The CDR3 is made up of 13 amino acids. CDR1 DFQATT and CDR2 SNEGSKA come from the germline V gene (reference sequence). V was pared by 0 bases and J by 3 bases, with 9 bases between.